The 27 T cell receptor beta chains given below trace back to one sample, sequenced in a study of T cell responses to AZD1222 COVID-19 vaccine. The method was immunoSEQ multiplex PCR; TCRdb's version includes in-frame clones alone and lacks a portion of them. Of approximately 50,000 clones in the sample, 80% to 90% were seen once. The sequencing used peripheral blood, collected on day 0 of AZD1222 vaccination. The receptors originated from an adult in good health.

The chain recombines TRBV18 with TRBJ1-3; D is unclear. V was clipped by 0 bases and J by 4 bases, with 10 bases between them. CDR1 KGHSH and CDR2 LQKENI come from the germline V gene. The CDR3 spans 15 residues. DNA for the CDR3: TGTGCCAGCTCACCACCGAGCGGGCCGGGAAACACCATATATTTT. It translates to CASSPPSGPGNTIYF. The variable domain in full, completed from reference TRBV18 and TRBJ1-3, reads NAGVMQNPRHLVRRRGQEARLRCSPMKGHSHVYWYRQLPEEGLKFMVYLQKENIIDESGMPKERFSAEFPKEGPSILRIQQVVRGDSAAYFCASSPPSGPGNTIYFGEGSWLTVV.

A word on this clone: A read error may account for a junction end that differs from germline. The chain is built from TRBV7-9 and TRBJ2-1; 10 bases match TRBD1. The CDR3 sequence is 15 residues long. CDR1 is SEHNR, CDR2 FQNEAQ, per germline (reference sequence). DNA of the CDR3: TGTGCCAGCAACTTAGAGGGACAGGGGTACAATGAGCAGTTCTTC. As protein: CASNLEGQGYNEQFF.

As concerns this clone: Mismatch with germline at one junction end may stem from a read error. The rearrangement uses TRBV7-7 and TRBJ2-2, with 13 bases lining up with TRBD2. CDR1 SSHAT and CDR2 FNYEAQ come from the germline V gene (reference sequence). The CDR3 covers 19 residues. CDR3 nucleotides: TGTGCTAGCAGCTTGGGACGGACTAGCGGGAGAGGCTACACCGGGGAGCTGTTTTTT. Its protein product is CASSLGRTSGRGYTGELFF. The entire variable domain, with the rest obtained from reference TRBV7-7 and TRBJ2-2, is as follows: GAGVSQSPRYKVTKRGQDVTLRCDPISSHATLYWYQQALGQGPEFLTYFNYEAQPDKSGLPSDRFSAERPEGSISTLTIQRTEQRDSAMYRCASSLGRTSGRGYTGELFFGEGSRLTVL.

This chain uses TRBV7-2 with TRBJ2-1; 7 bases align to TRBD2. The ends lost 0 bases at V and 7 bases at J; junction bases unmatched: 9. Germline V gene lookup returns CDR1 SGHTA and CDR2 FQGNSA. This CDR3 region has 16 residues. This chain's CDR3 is CASSLAPQGGPNEQFF. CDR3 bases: TGTGCCAGCAGCTTAGCCCCGCAGGGAGGGCCGAATGAGCAGTTCTTC.

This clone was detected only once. The chain's CDR3 is CASSLAGQGEGYTF. DNA for the CDR3: TGTGCCAGCAGCTTAGCGGGACAGGGGGAGGGCTACACCTTC. J is TRBJ1-2 and V is TRBV7-8; 11 bases align to TRBD1. The CDR3 consists of 14 residues. Germline lookup yields CDR1 SGHVS and CDR2 FQNEAQ. V was pared by 0 bases and J by 8 bases, with 2 bases of the junction left unmatched.

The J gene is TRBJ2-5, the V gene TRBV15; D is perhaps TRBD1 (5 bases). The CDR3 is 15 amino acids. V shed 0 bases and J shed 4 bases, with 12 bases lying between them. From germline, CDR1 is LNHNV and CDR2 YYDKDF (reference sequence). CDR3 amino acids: CATSRDVQGRETQYF. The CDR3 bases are TGTGCCACCAGCAGAGATGTCCAGGGAAGAGAGACCCAGTACTTC.

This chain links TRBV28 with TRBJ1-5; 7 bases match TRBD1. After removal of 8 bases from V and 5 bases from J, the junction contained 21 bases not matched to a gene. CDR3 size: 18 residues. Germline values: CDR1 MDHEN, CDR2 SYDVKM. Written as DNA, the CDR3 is TGTGCCAGCCTACCCCCGGGGGCTGCAAGGGGGCCATATCAGCCCCAGCATTTT. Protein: CASLPPGAARGPYQPQHF.

This CDR3 is CASSPLPGQNNSPLHF. Written as DNA, the CDR3 is TGTGCCAGCTCACCTTTACCGGGACAGAACAATTCACCCCTCCACTTT. J is TRBJ1-6 and V is TRBV18, with 7 bases matching TRBD1. J gave up 7 bases and V 3 bases, and 9 bases lay outside the gene matches. Germline V CDR1 and CDR2: KGHSH, LQKENI. The CDR3 sequence is 16 residues long.

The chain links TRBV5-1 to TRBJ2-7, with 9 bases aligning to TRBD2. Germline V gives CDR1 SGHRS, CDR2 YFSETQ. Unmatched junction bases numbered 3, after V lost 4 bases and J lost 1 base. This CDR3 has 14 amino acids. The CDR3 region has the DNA TGCGCCAGCAGCCGGACTAGCGCTTCCTACGAGCAGTACTTC. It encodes CASSRTSASYEQYF.

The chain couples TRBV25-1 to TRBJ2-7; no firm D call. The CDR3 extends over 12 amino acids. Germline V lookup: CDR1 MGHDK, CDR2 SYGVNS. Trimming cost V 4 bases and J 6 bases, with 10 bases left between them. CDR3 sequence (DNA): TGTGCCAGCAGTGTTGTTACTGGCGAGCAGTACTTC. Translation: CASSVVTGEQYF.

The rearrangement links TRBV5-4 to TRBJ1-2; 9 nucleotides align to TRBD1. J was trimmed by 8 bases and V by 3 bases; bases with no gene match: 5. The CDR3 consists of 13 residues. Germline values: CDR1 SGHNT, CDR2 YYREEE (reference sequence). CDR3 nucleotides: TGTGCCAGCAGCTCACGGACAGGGGAAGGCTACACCTTC. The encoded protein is CASSSRTGEGYTF.

The CDR3 region is CASRRGLGDQPQHF. In nucleotides, the CDR3 is TGTGCCAGCAGAAGAGGTTTGGGGGATCAGCCCCAGCATTTT. This sequence joins TRBV6-5 and TRBJ1-5; tentative D call: TRBD1 (5 bases). CDR1 is MNHEY, CDR2 SVGAGI, per germline. V was pared by 6 bases and J by 5 bases, with 14 bases between. There are 14 residues in the CDR3.

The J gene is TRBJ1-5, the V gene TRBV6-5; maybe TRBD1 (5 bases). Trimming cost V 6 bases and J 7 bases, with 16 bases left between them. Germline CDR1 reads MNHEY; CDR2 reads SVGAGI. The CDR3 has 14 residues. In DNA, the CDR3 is TGTGCCAGCAGCGACGTGGGGCTAGGACAGCCCCAGCATTTT. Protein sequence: CASSDVGLGQPQHF.

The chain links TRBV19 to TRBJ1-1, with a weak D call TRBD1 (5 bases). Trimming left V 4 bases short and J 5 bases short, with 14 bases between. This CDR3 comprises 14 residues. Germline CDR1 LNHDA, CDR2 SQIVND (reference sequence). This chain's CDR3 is CASSTIGQGTEAFF. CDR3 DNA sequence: TGTGCCAGTAGTACAATCGGCCAGGGAACTGAAGCTTTCTTT.

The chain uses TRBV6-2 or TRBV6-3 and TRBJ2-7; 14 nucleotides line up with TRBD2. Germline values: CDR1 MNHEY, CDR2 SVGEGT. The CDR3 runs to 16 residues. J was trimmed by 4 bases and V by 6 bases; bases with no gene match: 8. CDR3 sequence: CASSRGTSGRGYEQYF. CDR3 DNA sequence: TGTGCCAGCAGCCGCGGGACTAGCGGGAGAGGGTACGAGCAGTACTTC.

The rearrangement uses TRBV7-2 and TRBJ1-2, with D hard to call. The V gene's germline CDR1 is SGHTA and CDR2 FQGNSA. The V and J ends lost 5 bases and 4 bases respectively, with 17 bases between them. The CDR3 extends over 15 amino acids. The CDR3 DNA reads TGTGCCAGCAGCAGCTTCGGACCCCTCCGCTATGGCTACACCTTC. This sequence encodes CASSSFGPLRYGYTF.

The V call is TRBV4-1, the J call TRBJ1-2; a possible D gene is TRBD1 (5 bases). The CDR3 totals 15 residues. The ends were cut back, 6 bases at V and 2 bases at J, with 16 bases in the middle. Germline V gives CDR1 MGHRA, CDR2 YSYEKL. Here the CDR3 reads CASRLGRRQNYGYTF. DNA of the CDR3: TGCGCCAGCAGACTCGGACGGAGACAGAACTATGGCTACACCTTC.

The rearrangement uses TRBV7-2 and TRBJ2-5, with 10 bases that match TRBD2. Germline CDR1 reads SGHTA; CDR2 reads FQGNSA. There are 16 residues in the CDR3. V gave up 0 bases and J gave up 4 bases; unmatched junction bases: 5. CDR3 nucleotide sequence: TGTGCCAGCAGCTTAGCATGGAGCGGGAGGGGAGAGACCCAGTACTTC. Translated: CASSLAWSGRGETQYF.

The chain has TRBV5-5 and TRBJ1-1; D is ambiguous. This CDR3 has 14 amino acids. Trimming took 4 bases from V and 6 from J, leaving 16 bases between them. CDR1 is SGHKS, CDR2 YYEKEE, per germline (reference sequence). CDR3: CASSTSSLDSEAFF. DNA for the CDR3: TGTGCCAGCAGCACCTCAAGCCTCGATTCTGAAGCTTTCTTT. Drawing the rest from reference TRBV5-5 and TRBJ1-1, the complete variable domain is DAGVTQSPTHLIKTRGQQVTLRCSPISGHKSVSWYQQVLGQGPQFIFQYYEKEERGRGNFPDRFSARQFPNYSSELNVNALLLGDSALYLCASSTSSLDSEAFFGQGTRLTVV.

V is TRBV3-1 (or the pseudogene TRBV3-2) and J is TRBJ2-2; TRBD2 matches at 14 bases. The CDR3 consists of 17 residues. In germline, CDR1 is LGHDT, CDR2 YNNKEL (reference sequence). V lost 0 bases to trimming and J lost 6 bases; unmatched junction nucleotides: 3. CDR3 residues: CASSQEGLAGVAGELFF. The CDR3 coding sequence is TGTGCCAGCAGCCAAGAGGGACTAGCGGGAGTAGCCGGGGAGCTGTTTTTT.

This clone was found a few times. As DNA, the CDR3 is TGTGCCTCCGGGGCTTACAATGAGCAGTTCTTC. Protein product: CASGAYNEQFF. The rearrangement joins TRBV12-3 or TRBV12-4 to TRBJ2-1; D may correspond to TRBD1 or TRBD2 (5 bases each). The V end was cut by 11 bases, the J end by 4 bases, with 9 bases between. There are 11 residues in the CDR3.

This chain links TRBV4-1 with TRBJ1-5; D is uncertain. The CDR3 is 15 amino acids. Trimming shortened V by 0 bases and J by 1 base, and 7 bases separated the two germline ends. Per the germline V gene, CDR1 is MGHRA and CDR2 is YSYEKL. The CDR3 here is CASSQDRSSNQPQHF. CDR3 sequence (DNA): TGCGCCAGCAGCCAAGATCGTAGCAGCAATCAGCCCCAGCATTTT.

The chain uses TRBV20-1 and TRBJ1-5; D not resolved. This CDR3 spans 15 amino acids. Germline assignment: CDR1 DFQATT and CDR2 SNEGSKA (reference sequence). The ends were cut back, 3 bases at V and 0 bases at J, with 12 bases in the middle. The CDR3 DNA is TGCAGTGCTAGTTTGTCACAATATAGCAATCAGCCCCAGCATTTT. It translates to CSASLSQYSNQPQHF.

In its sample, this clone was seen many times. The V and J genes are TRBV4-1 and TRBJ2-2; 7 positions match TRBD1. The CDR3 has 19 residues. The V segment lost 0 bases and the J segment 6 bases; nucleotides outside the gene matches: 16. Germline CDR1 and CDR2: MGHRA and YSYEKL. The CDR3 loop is CASSQDRGQYIGGAGELFF. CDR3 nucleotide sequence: TGCGCCAGCAGCCAAGATCGGGGACAGTACATCGGTGGTGCCGGGGAGCTGTTTTTT.

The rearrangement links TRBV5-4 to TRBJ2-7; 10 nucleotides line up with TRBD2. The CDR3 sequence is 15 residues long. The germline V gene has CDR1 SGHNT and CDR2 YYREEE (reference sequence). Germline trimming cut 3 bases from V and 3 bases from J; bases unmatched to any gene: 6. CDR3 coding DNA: TGTGCCAGCAGCTCACGACTAGCGGGCCACTACGAGCAGTACTTC. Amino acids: CASSSRLAGHYEQYF.

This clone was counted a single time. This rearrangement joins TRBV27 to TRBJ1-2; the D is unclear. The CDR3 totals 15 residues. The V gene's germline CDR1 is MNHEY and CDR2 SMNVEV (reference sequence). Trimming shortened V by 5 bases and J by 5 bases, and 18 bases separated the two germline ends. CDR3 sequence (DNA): TGTGCCAGCAGTCCCGGCCGTGTCCTGGGGTATGGCTACACCTTC. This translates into CASSPGRVLGYGYTF.

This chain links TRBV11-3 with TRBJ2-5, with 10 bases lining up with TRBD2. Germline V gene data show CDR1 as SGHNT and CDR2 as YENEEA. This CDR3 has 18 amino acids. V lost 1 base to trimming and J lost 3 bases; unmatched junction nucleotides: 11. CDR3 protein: CASSLAPAGGPKKETQYF. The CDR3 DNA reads TGTGCCAGCAGCTTAGCGCCAGCGGGAGGGCCAAAAAAAGAGACCCAGTACTTC.